Each of the 23 T cell receptor beta chains below was sequenced from the same sample in a study of CD8 T cells in Susac syndrome. RNA totalling about 0.5 to 1 ug underwent reverse transcription with random hexamers. TCRdb redid the calling of the immunoSEQ multiplex PCR reads with MiXCR, one entry per CDR3 protein. The sample carries approximately 140,000 distinct CDR3 sequences, 94% recorded once. The sample taken for sequencing was CD8+ T cells from PBMCs. Every receptor here comes from a human donor in good health.

V gene TRBV9 combines with J gene TRBJ2-1; 8 bases match TRBD2. The trim removed 0 bases at V and 4 bases at J, leaving 3 bases unmatched. Germline V gene lookup returns CDR1 SGDLS and CDR2 YYNGEE. The CDR3 is made up of 15 amino acids. The CDR3 reads CASSVGAGVYNEQFF. In nucleotides, the CDR3 is TGTGCCAGCAGCGTAGGAGCGGGGGTATACAATGAGCAGTTCTTC.

The rearrangement links TRBV20-1 to TRBJ2-2; 10 bases match TRBD2. Germline-derived CDR1 and CDR2 are DFQATT and SNEGSKA (reference sequence). This CDR3 is 13 amino acids long. The J segment lost 4 bases and the V segment lost 7 bases, leaving 3 bases of the junction unmatched. The DNA for the CDR3 is TGCAGTGGCCGACTAGCGGGCACCGGGGAGCTGTTTTTT. This codes for CSGRLAGTGELFF.

This chain uses TRBV27 with TRBJ2-1, with 8 nucleotides matching TRBD2. This CDR3 region has 17 residues. The J segment lost 8 bases and the V segment lost 5 bases, leaving 17 bases of the junction unmatched. Germline CDR1 is MNHEY and CDR2 is SMNVEV (reference sequence). The chain's CDR3 is CASSAPGLGQGDDEQFF. The CDR3 DNA follows: TGTGCCAGCAGTGCCCCGGGACTAGGGCAGGGTGACGATGAGCAGTTCTTC.

This chain connects TRBV4-1 to TRBJ2-1; D perhaps matches TRBD2 (5 bases). The CDR3 consists of 14 residues. Per the germline V gene, CDR1 is MGHRA and CDR2 is YSYEKL. With 5 bases removed from V and 5 bases from J, the gap between germline ends came to 13 bases. CDR3 DNA sequence: TGCGCCAGCAGCATGAGGGAGCTAAACAATGAGCAGTTCTTC. It yields the protein CASSMRELNNEQFF.

J is TRBJ2-7 and V is TRBV11-2; 8 bases are a match to TRBD2. The germline V gene has CDR1 SGHAT and CDR2 FQNNGV. J gave up 6 bases and V 6 bases, and 10 bases lay outside the gene matches. The CDR3 spans 14 residues. The CDR3 DNA reads TGTGCCAGCAGTCTAGTGCGGGAGGTATCCGAGCAGTACTTC. Residues: CASSLVREVSEQYF. Drawing the rest from reference TRBV11-2 and TRBJ2-7, the complete variable domain is EAGVAQSPRYKIIEKRQSVAFWCNPISGHATLYWYQQILGQGPKLLIQFQNNGVVDDSQLPKDRFSAERLKGVDSTLKIQPAKLEDSAVYLCASSLVREVSEQYFGPGTRLTVT.

The genes are TRBV29-1 and TRBJ1-2; D not certain. Germline assignment: CDR1 SQVTM and CDR2 ANQGSEA. V gave up 6 bases and J gave up 1 base, with 6 bases separating them. This CDR3 is 11 amino acids long. The CDR3: CSVPLNYGYTF. The CDR3 DNA is TGCAGCGTACCTCTTAACTATGGCTACACCTTC.

The chain employs TRBV7-6 and TRBJ2-3; D call uncertain. CDR3 length: 13 amino acids. Trimming shortened V by 6 bases and J by 1 base, and 8 bases separated the two germline ends. CDR1 SGHVS and CDR2 FNYEAQ come from the germline V gene. CDR3 coding DNA: TGTGCCAGCAGTTCCCGGGGCACAGATACGCAGTATTTT. This gives the protein CASSSRGTDTQYF.

The rearrangement links TRBV27 to TRBJ2-7; D unclear. CDR1 MNHEY and CDR2 SMNVEV come from the germline V gene (reference sequence). The CDR3 is made up of 11 amino acids. V was trimmed by 4 bases and J by 6 bases, leaving 7 bases between them. Written as DNA, the CDR3 is TGTGCCAGCAGTTCATCAGGCGAGCAGTACTTC. As protein: CASSSSGEQYF.

This chain connects TRBV7-9 to TRBJ2-7, with TRBD1 matching 7 bases. V dropped 11 bases and J dropped 2; count of bases not matched to a gene: 9. There are 13 residues in the CDR3. CDR1 is SEHNR and CDR2 is FQNEAQ in the germline V gene (reference sequence). In DNA form, the CDR3 reads TGTGCCCTTGCCGGGACAGAGACCTACGAGCAGTACTTC. Amino acid sequence: CALAGTETYEQYF.

The CDR3 is CASSPQTSGSYNEQFF. The CDR3 nucleotides are TGTGCCAGCAGTCCACAGACTAGCGGGAGCTACAATGAGCAGTTCTTC. The V and J genes are TRBV6-1 and TRBJ2-1; 12 nucleotides align to TRBD2. Looked up from germline, CDR1 is MNHNS and CDR2 is SASEGT. V dropped 5 bases and J dropped 3; count of bases not matched to a gene: 5. The CDR3 is made up of 16 amino acids.

The J gene is TRBJ1-1, the V gene TRBV12-3 or TRBV12-4, with unresolved D. Trimming cost V 10 bases and J 1 base, with 13 bases left between them. The CDR3 covers 13 residues. The chain's CDR3 is CAIFQGRNTEAFF. The CDR3 coding sequence is TGTGCCATCTTCCAAGGACGGAACACTGAAGCTTTCTTT.

V gene TRBV7-8 combines with J gene TRBJ1-4; TRBD1 is a possible D gene (5 bases). The CDR3 is made up of 16 amino acids. Deletions cut 0 bases from V and 0 bases from J, with 8 bases between. Per the germline V gene, CDR1 is SGHVS and CDR2 is FQNEAQ. CDR3 residues: CASSLAWTTTNEKLFF. The CDR3 coding sequence is TGTGCCAGCAGCTTAGCGTGGACAACAACTAATGAAAAACTGTTTTTT. The full variable domain, completed using reference TRBV7-8 and TRBJ1-4, is GAGVSQSPRYKVAKRGQDVALRCDPISGHVSLFWYQQALGQGPEFLTYFQNEAQLDKSGLPSDRFFAERPEGSVSTLKIQRTQQEDSAVYLCASSLAWTTTNEKLFFGSGTQLSVL.

As concerns this clonotype: A junction end diverges from the germline sequence, so it may reflect a read error. The rearrangement uses TRBV14 and TRBJ1-1; D remains ambiguous. This CDR3 has 12 amino acids. The V gene's germline CDR1 is SGHDN and CDR2 FVKESK. The CDR3 here is CASSQIPSEAFF. The CDR3 nucleotides are TGTGCCAGCAGCCAGATTCCATCTGAGGCTTTCTTT.

This chain links TRBV3-1 with TRBJ2-1, with 8 bases that match TRBD2. V was pared by 0 bases and J by 16 bases, with 14 bases of the junction left unmatched. Germline V CDR1 and CDR2: LGHDT, YNNKEL (reference sequence). The CDR3 runs to 15 residues. CDR3 DNA: TGTGCCAGCAGCCAAGACCCTCGGGAGGGCCTCGTTATCTTCTTC. Residues: CASSQDPREGLVIFF.

The gene calls are TRBV2 and TRBJ1-4; the D gene is possibly TRBD1 (5 bases). This CDR3 contains 11 residues. The V gene's germline CDR1 is SNHLY and CDR2 FYNNEI. CDR3 in DNA: TGTGTGCAGGGAGTGGGCGAAAAACTGTTTTTT. Its protein is CVQGVGEKLFF.

This clonotype appeared a few times. The chain links TRBV7-8 to TRBJ2-7, with D possibly TRBD1 on 6 matching bases. CDR3 length: 12 residues. Germline CDR1 SGHVS, CDR2 FQNEAQ. Trimming left V 5 bases short and J 4 bases short, with 9 bases between. The CDR3 nucleotides read TGTGCCAGCAGCGGACAGACTTACGAGCAGTACTTC. It yields the protein CASSGQTYEQYF.

The chain joins TRBV20-1 to TRBJ1-1, with D perhaps TRBD1 (5 bases). CDR3 length equals 15 residues. Germline values: CDR1 DFQATT, CDR2 SNEGSKA (reference sequence). With 0 bases removed from V and 1 base from J, the gap between germline ends came to 12 bases. For the CDR3, the DNA is TGCAGTGCTAGAGATGGGGCAGCCTCGAACACTGAAGCTTTCTTT. Translation: CSARDGAASNTEAFF.

J is TRBJ2-3 and V is TRBV6-1, with 10 bases that match TRBD2. Germline loops: CDR1 MNHNS, CDR2 SASEGT. CDR3 length: 16 amino acids. V trimming: 7 bases; J trimming: 0 bases; junction bases outside the gene matches: 7. In nucleotides, the CDR3 is TGTGCCAGCAAAATCTTAGCGGGAGGAAGCACAGATACGCAGTATTTT. It codes for CASKILAGGSTDTQYF.

The rearrangement joins TRBV9 to TRBJ1-4; 7 positions agree with TRBD1. The trim removed 3 bases at V and 8 bases at J, leaving 4 bases unmatched. Germline CDR1 SGDLS, CDR2 YYNGEE. The CDR3 has 13 amino acids. Here the CDR3 reads CASSAQGDEKLFF. The CDR3 DNA reads TGTGCCAGCAGCGCCCAGGGGGACGAAAAACTGTTTTTT.

This chain joins TRBV13 and TRBJ2-3; D unresolved. CDR3 length: 15 residues. Germline V CDR1 and CDR2: PRHDT, FYEKMQ (reference sequence). V shed 3 bases and J shed 2 bases, with 12 bases lying between them. For the CDR3, the DNA is TGTGCCAGCAGCTTCCCCCGGGTTAACACAGATACGCAGTATTTT. Protein sequence: CASSFPRVNTDTQYF.

V is TRBV13 and J is TRBJ2-7; unclear D gene. Germline lookup yields CDR1 PRHDT and CDR2 FYEKMQ (reference sequence). The V and J ends lost 4 bases and 2 bases respectively, with 9 bases between them. The CDR3 spans 13 residues. CDR3 residues: CASSSGRAYEQYF. CDR3 DNA sequence: TGTGCCAGCAGCTCCGGGCGAGCCTACGAGCAGTACTTC.

The rearrangement joins TRBV7-3 to TRBJ2-2, with TRBD2 matching over 10 bases. The CDR3 sequence is 15 residues long. Germline CDR1 SGHTA, CDR2 FQGTGA. J lost 6 bases, V lost 2 bases, and 3 bases had no gene match. This CDR3 is CASSLASGSAGELFF. As DNA, the CDR3 is TGTGCCAGCAGCTTAGCTAGCGGGAGTGCCGGGGAGCTGTTTTTT.

This chain connects TRBV20-1 to TRBJ2-7, with D unresolved. There are 12 residues in the CDR3. V dropped 6 bases and J dropped 3 bases, with 12 bases sitting between them. The germline V gene encodes CDR1 DFQATT and CDR2 SNEGSKA (reference sequence). CDR3 region: CSARSSSYEQYF. CDR3 bases: TGCAGTGCCCGTAGTAGCAGCTACGAGCAGTACTTC.